One sample yielded the 29 T cell receptor beta chains listed below, sequenced in a study of OX40 agonist ivuxolimab in advanced cancers. The method was immunoSEQ multiplex PCR; TCRdb's version includes in-frame clones alone and lacks a portion of them. The data hold approximately 11,000 clones, with 77% observed a single time. Specimen: CD4+ or CD8+ T cells sorted from blood, collected in a trial of the OX40 agonist ivuxolimab. Receptor source: an adult with an advanced solid tumor such as melanoma, head and neck, liver or kidney cancer.

The rearrangement uses TRBV9 and TRBJ1-5, with 7 bases fitting TRBD1. CDR1 is SGDLS and CDR2 is YYNGEE in the germline V gene. The length of the CDR3 is 15 residues. Losses at the gene ends were 0 bases for V and 6 bases for J; bases not matched to a gene: 6. Here the CDR3 reads CASSVGQGGGQPQHF. Here the CDR3 DNA reads TGTGCCAGCAGCGTAGGACAGGGCGGGGGTCAGCCCCAGCATTTT.

This clone was seen more than once but under ten times. V is TRBV28 and J is TRBJ2-5; D remains ambiguous. Looked up from germline, CDR1 is MDHEN and CDR2 is SYDVKM. Trimming took off 3 bases at V and 5 bases at J, with 7 bases between the two ends. The CDR3 is 12 amino acids. CDR3 coding DNA: TGTGCCAGCAGTTTTGGGCGGGAGACCCAGTACTTC. Translation gives CASSFGRETQYF.

The rearrangement joins TRBV4-2 to TRBJ1-2; D is possibly TRBD1 (5 bases). The V gene's germline CDR1 is LGHNA and CDR2 YNFKEQ. The V gene lost 0 bases and the J gene lost 0 bases, with 14 bases spanning the gap. The CDR3 consists of 17 residues. CDR3 protein: CASSQEGSGLANYGYTF. In nucleotides, the CDR3 is TGTGCCAGCAGCCAAGAAGGGTCAGGGTTAGCTAACTATGGCTACACCTTC.

A note on this clone: A read error may account for a junction end that differs from germline. V usage is TRBV7-2 and J usage is TRBJ2-5; 7 bases are a match to TRBD2. The CDR3 is 15 residues long. Germline V lookup: CDR1 SGHTA, CDR2 FQGNSA. The CDR3, as DNA: TGTGCCAGCAGCTCCCTGGCGGGGGATCAAGGGACCCAGTACTTC. Protein product: CASSSLAGDQGTQYF.

On this clone itself: One end of the junction fails to match germline, which may point to a read error. The chain uses TRBV6-1 and TRBJ1-5; 8 positions match TRBD1. The CDR3 length is 15 residues. Germline lookup yields CDR1 MNHNS and CDR2 SASEGT. CDR3 residues: CASSEGQGAGQPQHF. CDR3 nucleotide sequence: TGTGCCAGCAGCGAAGGGCAGGGGGCAGGGCAGCCCCAGCATTTT.

The chain carries TRBV28 and TRBJ2-3, with D tentatively TRBD2 (5 bases). CDR1 is MDHEN, CDR2 SYDVKM, per germline. V was cut by 3 bases and J by 4 bases, with 8 bases left in between. CDR3 size: 13 residues. CDR3 coding DNA: TGTGCCAGCAGTTTTCGGGGTCCAGATACGCAGTATTTT. This sequence encodes CASSFRGPDTQYF.

V is TRBV11-1 and J is TRBJ2-1; the D gene is possibly TRBD1 (6 bases). Trimming took 5 bases from V and 13 from J, leaving 21 bases between them. CDR1 SGHAT and CDR2 FQDESV come from the germline V gene (reference sequence). The CDR3 spans 14 residues. This chain's CDR3 is CASSPTVGGPDQFF. CDR3 nucleotides: TGTGCCAGCAGCCCTACCGTTGGGGGCCCGGATCAGTTCTTC.

This chain uses TRBV27 with TRBJ2-7; D is tentatively TRBD1 or TRBD2 (5 bases each). The V gene lost 0 bases and the J gene lost 5 bases, with 8 bases spanning the gap. There are 13 residues in the CDR3. Germline assignment: CDR1 MNHEY and CDR2 SMNVEV (reference sequence). CDR3 nucleotides: TGTGCCAGCAGTTTATCAGGGGACCACGAGCAGTACTTC. Translated, it gives CASSLSGDHEQYF.

The chain carries TRBV7-9 and TRBJ2-7; a weak D match, TRBD2 (6 bases). CDR3 length equals 15 residues. Trimming took 1 base from V and 4 from J, leaving 14 bases between them. Germline CDR1 is SEHNR and CDR2 is FQNEAQ (reference sequence). The CDR3: CASSLVGGVRYEQYF. Here the CDR3 DNA reads TGTGCCAGCAGCTTAGTGGGGGGAGTACGATACGAGCAGTACTTC.

This chain connects TRBV5-8 to TRBJ2-3, with 7 positions matching TRBD1. The CDR3 is made up of 16 amino acids. Unmatched junction bases numbered 11, after V lost 5 bases and J lost 2 bases. The V gene's germline CDR1 is SGHTS and CDR2 YDEGEE. The CDR3 DNA reads as TGTGCCAGCAGACTCCCGACAGGGTTTTCCACAGATACGCAGTATTTT. Its protein is CASRLPTGFSTDTQYF.

The chain is built from TRBV4-1 and TRBJ2-3, with a weak D call TRBD2 (5 bases). V lost 2 bases and J 4 bases, leaving 16 bases between the germline ends. From germline, CDR1 is MGHRA and CDR2 YSYEKL. The CDR3 sequence is 16 residues long. The DNA of the CDR3 is TGCGCCAGCAGCCAACTAGGCGGGCAGGTGGCAGATACGCAGTATTTT. This codes for CASSQLGGQVADTQYF.

The rearrangement uses TRBV4-1 and TRBJ2-7, with no clear D. Trimming removed 1 base at V and 6 bases at J, with 4 bases between. CDR1 and CDR2 (germline): MGHRA, YSYEKL. The CDR3 is 11 residues long. CDR3 in amino acids: CASSQGVEQYF. The CDR3 DNA reads TGCGCCAGCAGCCAAGGGGTCGAGCAGTACTTC.

The chain employs TRBV6-5 and TRBJ2-7; D ambiguous. The CDR3 sequence is 11 residues long. V shed 10 bases and J shed 4 bases, with 11 bases lying between them. Germline assignment: CDR1 MNHEY and CDR2 SVGAGI. The CDR3 sequence: CAIISGYEQYF. The CDR3 DNA sequence: TGTGCCATCATATCTGGGTACGAGCAGTACTTC.

About this clone itself: One end of the junction fails to match germline, which may point to a read error. The chain has TRBV4-1 and TRBJ2-7, with 7 bases fitting TRBD2. The CDR3 has 14 residues. CDR1 and CDR2 from the germline V gene are MGHRA and YSYEKL. The CDR3 spells CASSPWTSSYEQYF. The DNA for the CDR3 is TGTGCCAGCAGCCCCTGGACTAGCTCCTACGAGCAGTACTTC.

This clone was counted once. The V gene is TRBV27, the J gene TRBJ2-3; D uncertain. The CDR3 is 13 amino acids. CDR1 MNHEY and CDR2 SMNVEV come from the germline V gene (reference sequence). V was pared by 2 bases and J by 4 bases, with 7 bases between. The CDR3 reads CASSLLVSDTQYF. Here the CDR3 DNA reads TGTGCCAGCAGTTTACTAGTTTCAGATACGCAGTATTTT.

The DNA for the CDR3 is TGCGCCAGCAGCTTTGTGGCAGGGGGTAGTAATGAGCAGTTCTTC. It encodes CASSFVAGGSNEQFF. The V and J genes are TRBV5-1 and TRBJ2-1; 7 nucleotides line up with TRBD1. The CDR3 is 15 residues long. Germline CDR1 SGHRS, CDR2 YFSETQ. Losses at the gene ends were 2 bases for V and 7 bases for J; bases not matched to a gene: 9.

The CDR3 coding sequence is TGTGCCAGCAGCCTTGTTATGAGCACAGATACGCAGTATTTT. Residues: CASSLVMSTDTQYF. The chain recombines TRBV9 with TRBJ2-3, with D unresolved. Per the germline V gene, CDR1 is SGDLS and CDR2 is YYNGEE. The V and J ends lost 4 bases and 0 bases respectively, with 9 bases between them. The CDR3 runs to 14 residues.

The chain uses TRBV7-6 and TRBJ2-1; D is possibly TRBD1 (5 bases). The CDR3 extends over 14 amino acids. The V end lost 4 bases, the J end lost 5 bases, and 12 bases lay between the germline ends. The V gene's germline CDR1 is SGHVS and CDR2 FNYEAQ. The CDR3, as DNA: TGTGCCAGCAGCTCTCTACAGGATAACAATGAGCAGTTCTTC. The encoded protein is CASSSLQDNNEQFF.

CDR3 bases: TGTGCCAGCAGCTTAGGAGTAGCGGGGTCTAGCACAGATACGCAGTATTTT. Translated, it gives CASSLGVAGSSTDTQYF. V gene TRBV11-2 combines with J gene TRBJ2-3, with 8 bases aligning to TRBD2. CDR3 length: 17 residues. The ends lost 1 base at V and 0 bases at J; junction bases unmatched: 6. Per germline, CDR1 SGHAT and CDR2 FQNNGV. Drawing the rest from reference TRBV11-2 and TRBJ2-3, the complete variable domain is EAGVAQSPRYKIIEKRQSVAFWCNPISGHATLYWYQQILGQGPKLLIQFQNNGVVDDSQLPKDRFSAERLKGVDSTLKIQPAKLEDSAVYLCASSLGVAGSSTDTQYFGPGTRLTVL.

This chain connects TRBV11-2 to TRBJ1-2, with D unresolved. The ends were cut back, 2 bases at V and 4 bases at J, with 11 bases in the middle. CDR3 length: 14 residues. Germline V gene data show CDR1 as SGHAT and CDR2 as FQNNGV. CDR3 loop: CASSLNLDVYGYTF. The CDR3 region has the DNA TGTGCCAGCAGCTTAAATTTGGACGTCTATGGCTACACCTTC.

V usage is TRBV19 and J usage is TRBJ1-5; unclear D gene. Germline V gene sequence: CDR1 LNHDA, CDR2 SQIVND (reference sequence). V lost 5 bases, J lost 2 bases, and 10 bases lay in between. This CDR3 is 14 amino acids long. CDR3 amino acids: CASSHTQGNQPQHF. DNA for the CDR3: TGTGCCAGTAGTCACACTCAGGGCAATCAGCCCCAGCATTTT.

The chain recombines TRBV19 with TRBJ2-5, with D uncertain. Per germline, CDR1 LNHDA and CDR2 SQIVND (reference sequence). This CDR3 is built from 14 residues. The V end was cut by 0 bases, the J end by 4 bases, with 9 bases between. Here the CDR3 reads CASSIDLAGETQYF. CDR3 DNA: TGTGCCAGTAGTATAGACTTAGCAGGAGAGACCCAGTACTTC.

The rearrangement uses TRBV21-1 and TRBJ1-2; TRBD1, the D gene given by the table, was not confirmed from the DNA. TRBV21-1 is listed as a pseudogene. This CDR3 spans 13 amino acids. CDR3 in DNA: TGTGCCAGCAGAGACAGGGGGCCCTATGGCTACACCTTC. Translation gives CASRDRGPYGYTF.

The V call is TRBV19, the J call TRBJ2-2; the D gene could be TRBD1 or TRBD2 (5 bases each). The V gene's germline CDR1 is LNHDA and CDR2 SQIVND (reference sequence). V was trimmed by 8 bases and J by 4 bases, leaving 20 bases between them. The CDR3 totals 16 residues. The CDR3 DNA follows: TGTGCCAGTGGACGGTTGGGGGTTAAGGGCACCGGGGAGCTGTTTTTT. The encoded protein is CASGRLGVKGTGELFF.

The chain carries TRBV13 and TRBJ2-1, with 8 nucleotides matching TRBD1. V lost 8 bases, J lost 7 bases, and 7 bases stayed unmatched. The CDR3 contains 13 residues. Germline V lookup: CDR1 PRHDT, CDR2 FYEKMQ (reference sequence). CDR3 region: CASGQGARNEQFF. CDR3 bases: TGTGCCAGCGGGCAGGGGGCCCGGAATGAGCAGTTCTTC.

The V and J genes are TRBV5-1 and TRBJ2-7, with 7 bases that match TRBD1. Germline CDR1 and CDR2: SGHRS and YFSETQ. V shed 0 bases and J 2 bases; nucleotides not matched to a gene: 5. This CDR3 is 15 amino acids long. CDR3 loop: CASSLGSDRPYEQYF. The CDR3 region has the DNA TGCGCCAGCAGCTTGGGATCGGACAGGCCCTACGAGCAGTACTTC.

The J gene is TRBJ2-1, the V gene TRBV9; 15 nucleotides line up with TRBD2. With V trimmed by 3 bases and J by 8 bases, 15 bases remained unmatched. The CDR3 runs to 19 residues. CDR1 and CDR2 (germline): SGDLS, YYNGEE. CDR3 sequence (DNA): TGTGCCAGCAGCGGAGAACCTCGGACTAGCGGGGGGGCCTTCTATGAGCAGTTCTTC. Protein: CASSGEPRTSGGAFYEQFF.

This clone rates as medium-sized. V and J are TRBV4-1 and TRBJ2-6; no clear D. The CDR3 length is 15 residues. Germline values: CDR1 MGHRA, CDR2 YSYEKL. Trimming took 1 base from V and 2 from J, leaving 6 bases between them. This CDR3 is CASSQANPGANVLTF. CDR3 sequence (DNA): TGCGCCAGCAGCCAAGCCAACCCTGGGGCCAACGTCCTGACTTTC.

This clone was detected only a few times. The chain couples TRBV11-2 to TRBJ2-5; 12 bases are shared with TRBD2. In germline, CDR1 is SGHAT, CDR2 FQNNGV. The J segment lost 4 bases and the V segment lost 4 bases, leaving 7 bases of the junction unmatched. CDR3 length: 16 residues. CDR3 coding DNA: TGTGCCAGCAGCTCCCTAGCGGGAGGGCTACTAGAGACCCAGTACTTC. Its translation is CASSSLAGGLLETQYF.